The 29 T cell receptor beta chains below come from one sample, sequenced in a study of control samples from healthy donors and cancer patients. Sequenced by immunoSEQ multiplex PCR; TCRdb stores in-frame clones only, minus some. The sample lists tens of thousands of clones, around 90% seen once, with 6% to 9.5% in the top ten. The sequencing sample was made of blood. These receptors were collected from a woman in her fifties or sixties in good health.

The chain carries TRBV28 and TRBJ2-4, with 11 bases lining up with TRBD2. V was pared by 6 bases and J by 9 bases, with 10 bases of the junction left unmatched. Germline assignment: CDR1 MDHEN and CDR2 SYDVKM. The CDR3 is made up of 15 amino acids. The CDR3 loop is CASSKTSGTPFIQYF. The DNA for the CDR3 is TGTGCCAGCAGCAAGACTAGCGGGACCCCCTTCATTCAGTACTTC.

This clone was picked up one time. Other DNA variants within this sample encode the same CDR3. The V call is TRBV5-1, the J call TRBJ1-2; 7 positions agree with TRBD1. The germline gives CDR1 SGHRS, CDR2 YFSETQ. CDR3 size: 14 residues. V shed 5 bases and J 0 bases; nucleotides not matched to a gene: 4. CDR3 loop: CASSPGQANYGYTF. The CDR3 nucleotides are TGCGCCAGCAGTCCTGGACAGGCTAACTATGGCTACACCTTC.

The chain combines TRBV7-2 with TRBJ1-1; 12 nucleotides line up with TRBD1. Germline-derived CDR1 and CDR2 are SGHTA and FQGNSA. This CDR3 has 17 residues. V lost 5 bases and J lost 3; bases outside the gene matches: 10. CDR3 nucleotides: TGTGCCAGCAGCCACCGGCCGGGACAGGGGGCCGACACTGAAGCTTTCTTT. Its translation: CASSHRPGQGADTEAFF. Complete variable domain (other parts from reference TRBV7-2 and TRBJ1-1): GAGVSQSPSNKVTEKGKDVELRCDPISGHTALYWYRQSLGQGLEFLIYFQGNSAPDKSGLPSDRFSAERTGGSVSTLTIQRTQQEDSAVYLCASSHRPGQGADTEAFFGQGTRLTVV.

This chain links TRBV6-5 with TRBJ1-2; unclear D gene. Trimming removed 6 bases at V and 7 bases at J, with 15 bases between. CDR1 MNHEY and CDR2 SVGAGI come from the germline V gene. The CDR3 is made up of 13 amino acids. This CDR3 is CASSTTSAGGYTF. The CDR3 DNA follows: TGTGCCAGCAGCACAACCTCCGCGGGTGGCTACACCTTC.

This clone was recorded many times. The V call is TRBV10-2, the J call TRBJ2-7, with unresolved D. CDR3 length: 13 amino acids. CDR1 is WSHSY, CDR2 SAAADI, per germline. The V gene lost 7 bases and the J gene lost 5 bases, with 15 bases spanning the gap. The CDR3 region has the DNA TGCGCCAGCACTGACTGGAGTAGAAACGAGCAGTACTTC. Amino acid sequence: CASTDWSRNEQYF.

This chain links TRBV2 with TRBJ2-2; the D gene could be TRBD1 or TRBD2 (5 bases each). V lost 3 bases and J 6 bases, leaving 5 bases between the germline ends. The CDR3 has 12 amino acids. The V gene's germline CDR1 is SNHLY and CDR2 FYNNEI. In DNA, the CDR3 is TGTGCCAGCAGTGAGGGGGCCGGGGAGCTGTTTTTT. Its protein is CASSEGAGELFF.

The rearrangement links TRBV2 to TRBJ2-7; tentative D call: TRBD1 (5 bases). The germline V gene has CDR1 SNHLY and CDR2 FYNNEI. This CDR3 has 15 residues. V was shortened by 0 bases and J by 3 bases, with 12 bases between the two germline ends. The CDR3 sequence: CASSEAQGVGYEQYF. DNA of the CDR3: TGTGCCAGCAGTGAAGCGCAAGGGGTCGGCTACGAGCAGTACTTC.

The chain has TRBV19 and TRBJ1-2; 7 nucleotides match TRBD1. The germline V gene encodes CDR1 LNHDA and CDR2 SQIVND (reference sequence). J lost 4 bases, V lost 4 bases, and 0 bases had no gene match. The CDR3 has 12 amino acids. In DNA, the CDR3 is TGTGCCAGTAGTAGGGACAGCTATGGCTACACCTTC. Translating gives CASSRDSYGYTF.

In nucleotides, the CDR3 is TGCAGTGCTAGTTTACTGGGCTCCTATAATTCACCCCTCCACTTT. Translation gives CSASLLGSYNSPLHF. The V call is TRBV20-1, the J call TRBJ1-6, with D unclear. Trimming pared 3 bases from V and 0 bases from J, leaving 9 bases between. Germline V gene sequence: CDR1 DFQATT, CDR2 SNEGSKA (reference sequence). The CDR3 loop spans 15 amino acids.

The rearrangement joins TRBV4-3 to TRBJ2-2, with TRBD2 matching over 9 bases. The CDR3 runs 17 residues. Per germline, CDR1 LGHNA and CDR2 YSLEER. Trimming took 3 bases from V and 4 from J; bases not matched to a gene: 9. This CDR3 is CASSQAQVAGATGELFF. The CDR3 DNA follows: TGCGCCAGCAGCCAGGCTCAGGTAGCGGGAGCCACCGGGGAGCTGTTTTTT.

The rearrangement joins TRBV29-1 to TRBJ1-3; D gene uncertain. This CDR3 has 16 amino acids. Trimming removed 7 bases at V and 0 bases at J, with 19 bases between. Germline V gene data show CDR1 as SQVTM and CDR2 as ANQGSEA. CDR3 in amino acids: CSAHLGLAGSGNTIYF. The CDR3, as DNA: TGCAGCGCCCACCTTGGGCTGGCAGGCTCTGGAAACACCATATATTTT.

V is TRBV7-8 and J is TRBJ2-1; tentative D call: TRBD2 (5 bases). Trimming left V 6 bases short and J 1 base short, with 13 bases between. The length of the CDR3 is 15 residues. CDR1 and CDR2 from the germline V gene are SGHVS and FQNEAQ. This chain's CDR3 is CASRIGRVSYNEQFF. The CDR3 DNA sequence: TGTGCCAGCAGGATAGGGAGAGTATCCTACAATGAGCAGTTCTTC.

The chain combines TRBV28 with TRBJ1-5; D possibly corresponds to TRBD1 (5 bases). The germline V gene has CDR1 MDHEN and CDR2 SYDVKM. With 2 bases removed from V and 2 bases from J, the gap between germline ends came to 10 bases. This CDR3 contains 15 residues. The CDR3: CASSLISGGNQPQHF. The CDR3 DNA reads as TGTGCCAGCAGTTTAATATCGGGGGGCAATCAGCCCCAGCATTTT.

This clone was seen a few times. The chain uses TRBV11-3 and TRBJ1-2; D gene uncertain. The V gene lost 1 base and the J gene lost 6 bases, with 6 bases spanning the gap. Germline loops: CDR1 SGHNT, CDR2 YENEEA. The CDR3 sequence is 12 residues long. CDR3 residues: CASSLGTDGYTF. The CDR3 region has the DNA TGTGCCAGCAGCTTAGGGACTGATGGCTACACCTTC.

V and J are TRBV18 and TRBJ2-5; a weak D match, TRBD1 (6 bases). The germline gives CDR1 KGHSH, CDR2 LQKENI. Trimming shortened V by 3 bases and J by 5 bases, and 13 bases separated the two germline ends. The CDR3 runs to 14 residues. The chain's CDR3 is CASSPYTGRETQYF. The CDR3, as DNA: TGTGCCAGCTCACCTTATACAGGGCGGGAGACCCAGTACTTC.

The J gene is TRBJ1-4, the V gene TRBV6-6, with 7 positions matching TRBD1. The J segment lost 5 bases and the V segment lost 4 bases, leaving 1 base of the junction unmatched. Germline V lookup: CDR1 MNHNY, CDR2 SVGAGI (reference sequence). This CDR3 has 13 amino acids. CDR3 amino acids: CASSSQGNEKLFF. CDR3 nucleotides: TGTGCCAGCAGTTCACAGGGGAATGAAAAACTGTTTTTT.

The CDR3 DNA reads TGTGCCAGCAGTTTACTGGGAGTTCCCGGGACTGAAGCTTTCTTT. Amino acids: CASSLLGVPGTEAFF. The chain has TRBV28 and TRBJ1-1; no clear D. CDR1 is MDHEN, CDR2 SYDVKM, per germline. Trimming shortened V by 2 bases and J by 5 bases, and 15 bases separated the two germline ends. This CDR3 region has 15 residues.

The chain has TRBV27 and TRBJ2-3; D call uncertain. V shed 5 bases and J shed 3 bases, with 9 bases lying between them. Germline V gene lookup returns CDR1 MNHEY and CDR2 SMNVEV (reference sequence). The CDR3 runs 13 residues. The CDR3 nucleotides are TGTGCCAGCAGTCTCTGGGTAACAGATACGCAGTATTTT. Translation: CASSLWVTDTQYF.

V gene TRBV7-9 combines with J gene TRBJ1-3, with 9 bases that match TRBD1. There are 16 residues in the CDR3. V shed 1 base and J 2 bases; nucleotides not matched to a gene: 3. Germline values: CDR1 SEHNR, CDR2 FQNEAQ (reference sequence). CDR3 nucleotide sequence: TGTGCCAGCAGCTTAGTGGGGACAGGGACTGGAAACACCATATATTTT. It is translated as CASSLVGTGTGNTIYF.

The V and J genes are TRBV28 and TRBJ1-4; perhaps TRBD1 as D (5 bases). Trimming removed 6 bases from V and 8 bases from J, with 19 bases in between. CDR3 length: 15 amino acids. CDR1 is MDHEN and CDR2 is SYDVKM in the germline V gene. This CDR3 is CASRIPAGTGEKLFF. CDR3 nucleotide sequence: TGTGCCAGCAGAATACCCGCGGGGACTGGCGAAAAACTGTTTTTT.

This chain connects TRBV6-5 to TRBJ1-1; 7 bases map to TRBD1. The length of the CDR3 is 15 residues. Germline V lookup: CDR1 MNHEY, CDR2 SVGAGI. After removal of 7 bases from V and 5 bases from J, the junction contained 13 bases not matched to a gene. The CDR3 DNA reads TGTGCCAGCATGAGGTTAGCCAGGGGGTCTACTGAAGCTTTCTTT. Amino acids: CASMRLARGSTEAFF.

The rearrangement links TRBV18 to TRBJ2-3, with 15 bases identical to TRBD2. This CDR3 comprises 18 residues. V lost 4 bases and J lost 5; bases outside the gene matches: 10. The germline CDR1 and CDR2 sequences are KGHSH and LQKENI. CDR3 sequence: CASSLRPEGLAGGDTQYF. CDR3 DNA sequence: TGTGCCAGCTCACTACGCCCCGAGGGACTAGCGGGAGGAGATACGCAGTATTTT.

This clone was counted a single time. In nucleotides, the CDR3 is TGTGCCAGCAGCCAGGAAGGGACAGGGGCGAACGAAAAACTGTTTTTT. It is translated as CASSQEGTGANEKLFF. The V call is TRBV4-2, the J call TRBJ1-4; 10 bases match TRBD1. V shed 3 bases and J 8 bases; nucleotides not matched to a gene: 9. The CDR3 is 16 residues long. From germline, CDR1 is LGHNA and CDR2 YNFKEQ.

The CDR3, as DNA: TGTGCCAGCAGCGAGACTAGAGACTCCTACAATGAGCAGTTCTTC. Its protein is CASSETRDSYNEQFF. The rearrangement uses TRBV7-3 and TRBJ2-1, with D possibly being TRBD2 (6 bases). Germline CDR1 SGHTA, CDR2 FQGTGA. V was trimmed by 5 bases and J by 0 bases, leaving 11 bases between them. The CDR3 runs to 15 residues.

This CDR3 reads CASSLVGTGGETQYF. The CDR3 DNA reads TGTGCCAGCAGCTTAGTGGGGACAGGGGGCGAGACCCAGTACTTC. The gene calls are TRBV7-2 and TRBJ2-5, with 12 bases that match TRBD1. The CDR3 length is 15 residues. Looked up from germline, CDR1 is SGHTA and CDR2 is FQGNSA. V lost 1 base to trimming and J lost 5 bases; unmatched junction nucleotides: 2. Filled out from reference TRBV7-2 and TRBJ2-5, the complete variable domain reads GAGVSQSPSNKVTEKGKDVELRCDPISGHTALYWYRQSLGQGLEFLIYFQGNSAPDKSGLPSDRFSAERTGGSVSTLTIQRTQQEDSAVYLCASSLVGTGGETQYFGPGTRLLVL.

This sequence joins TRBV11-3 and TRBJ1-2; D is ambiguous. The CDR3 extends over 13 amino acids. Germline loops: CDR1 SGHNT, CDR2 YENEEA. V was pared by 2 bases and J by 3 bases, with 7 bases between. DNA of the CDR3: TGTGCCAGCAGCTTACAGAACCACTATGGCTACACCTTC. Protein sequence: CASSLQNHYGYTF.

This clone came up once. This chain links TRBV6-5 with TRBJ1-5; D ambiguous. Germline V CDR1 and CDR2: MNHEY, SVGAGI. This CDR3 region has 14 residues. V shed 0 bases and J shed 9 bases, with 12 bases lying between them. The CDR3 loop reads CASSYSIGGRPQHF. In DNA, the CDR3 is TGTGCCAGCAGTTACTCGATCGGTGGGAGGCCCCAGCATTTT.

This clone showed up just a few times. This chain joins TRBV2 and TRBJ2-2; D uncertain. The germline V gene encodes CDR1 SNHLY and CDR2 FYNNEI. V dropped 11 bases and J dropped 5 bases, with 30 bases sitting between them. The CDR3 contains 18 residues. The CDR3: CARSTGSSIPDGTGELFF. DNA of the CDR3: TGTGCCCGCTCGACTGGCAGCTCAATCCCGGATGGGACCGGGGAGCTGTTTTTT.

This clone was recorded a few times. The chain carries TRBV27 and TRBJ2-3; 13 bases match TRBD2. CDR1 is MNHEY and CDR2 is SMNVEV in the germline V gene (reference sequence). Germline trimming cut 5 bases from V and 5 bases from J; bases unmatched to any gene: 7. This CDR3 comprises 16 residues. The CDR3 nucleotides are TGTGCCAGCAGTCTCCGACTAGCGGGGGGCTTAGATACGCAGTATTTT. Protein: CASSLRLAGGLDTQYF.